These 5 T cell receptor beta chains were sequenced from one sample in a study of CD4 T cells in relation to SARS-CoV-2 and coronaviruses. Assay: immunoSEQ multiplex PCR; the TCRdb copy retains only in-frame clones and omits some. The data hold around 26,000 clones, with 74% observed a single time. These receptors' antigens are unknown. The unexposed donors gave CD4+ T cells in about 2010-2019, prior to COVID-19. After approximately 10 days of culture, CD4+ T cells were isolated. Sequences were obtained from CD4+ T cells from PBMCs, cultured in vitro. These receptors were taken from a human donor in good health.

This rearrangement joins TRBV7-9 to TRBJ1-1, with TRBD1 identical over 7 bases. The CDR3 contains 16 residues. The germline gives CDR1 SEHNR, CDR2 FQNEAQ (reference sequence). After removal of 4 bases from V and 1 base from J, the junction contained 9 bases not matched to a gene. The CDR3 loop is CASSYEEWTGNTEAFF. CDR3 in DNA: TGTGCCAGCAGCTATGAAGAGTGGACAGGGAACACTGAAGCTTTCTTT.

This clone occurred once. The rearrangement links TRBV10-3 to TRBJ2-5; D uncertain. From germline, CDR1 is ENHRY and CDR2 SYGVKD. The V end lost 0 bases, the J end lost 6 bases, and 17 bases lay between the germline ends. This CDR3 region has 16 residues. The CDR3 bases are TGTGCCATCAGTGAGTCCGAGGCAGCCCCACGGCAGACCCAGTACTTC. This codes for CAISESEAAPRQTQYF.

The J gene is TRBJ1-2, the V gene TRBV4-2; D is possibly TRBD1 (5 bases). Trimming took 0 bases from V and 8 from J, leaving 19 bases between them. The CDR3 is 16 amino acids. Germline lookup yields CDR1 LGHNA and CDR2 YNFKEQ. CDR3 sequence reads: CASSQDARTGWGGYTF. Written as DNA, the CDR3 is TGTGCCAGCAGCCAAGACGCCCGTACCGGTTGGGGCGGCTACACCTTC.

This clone was counted only a few times. The V and J genes are TRBV18 and TRBJ1-1, with TRBD1 matching 8 bases. Looked up from germline, CDR1 is KGHSH and CDR2 is LQKENI. The CDR3 covers 15 residues. V trimming: 4 bases; J trimming: 5 bases; junction bases outside the gene matches: 9. DNA of the CDR3: TGTGCCAGCTCACTCTGGACAGGGAGGGCAACTGAAGCTTTCTTT. As protein: CASSLWTGRATEAFF.

The chain has TRBV3-1 (or the pseudogene TRBV3-2) and TRBJ2-3; possible D gene TRBD2, 6 bases. V was shortened by 4 bases and J by 2 bases, with 19 bases between the two germline ends. The CDR3 extends over 17 amino acids. Germline values: CDR1 LGHDT, CDR2 YNNKEL (reference sequence). The CDR3 region has the DNA TGTGCCAGCAGCCCCCCTGGGAGCGGGTGTCCCACAGATACGCAGTATTTT. It yields the protein CASSPPGSGCPTDTQYF.